This TCR beta chain stems from a study of cytomegalovirus exposure and HLA in healthy donors. General study results and limits: Analysis was carried out at a later point, and it linked a missense DCLRE1C variant to TCR beta V- and J-gene trimming. What was likely a sequencing artifact was a cluster of highly shared sequence variants. Productive status was seen about 87% or about 30% of the time for most TCR beta V segments in an earlier analysis.

J gave up 0 bases and V 8 bases, and 7 bases lay outside the gene matches. The CDR3 is made up of 15 amino acids. Germline CDR1 MRHNA, CDR2 SNTAGT. The study ran its PCR with 60 Vbeta and 13 Jbeta primers. Assay: immunoSEQ multiplex PCR; the TCRdb copy retains only in-frame clones and omits some. This sample carries about 250,000 clones, about 75% of them seen once, and the ten largest clones take under 3%. Comments on this clone: Its antigen is unidentified.

This sequence joins TRBV6-4 and TRBJ2-1; 7 bases map to TRBD2. This TCR was sampled from a female donor in good health and CMV-seronegative. The sequenced sample consisted of PBMCs. The CDR3 protein is CASGFGGSSYNEQFF. The DNA of the CDR3 is TGTGCCAGCGGGTTCGGCGGGAGCTCCTACAATGAGCAGTTCTTC.